This T cell receptor (beta chain) is from a study of shared clonotypes between healthy human individuals (dated by TCRdb to about 2020). For the wider study: The cohort included three men and a couple of women between 18 and 49 years of age. Per donor, three plates each were used for CD4 naive and CD4 memory, two for CD8 naive, and one for CD8 memory. To estimate repertoire size and how much clonotypes are shared between individuals, the study performed deep sequencing of blood TCR repertoires from roughly five healthy adults. Different laboratories and diverse techniques were used to prepare libraries and sequence TCR repertoires, to increase sequencing depth and limit assay-specific biases. Each donor's leukapheresis produced roughly between about 0.9 and 9.5 billion PBMCs.

Beyond this particular receptor, the publication reports: Naive subsets generally had larger estimated clonotype richness than memory subsets. Only blood was sampled, and tissue TCR repertoires likely differ from those in blood. Sharing across a handful of donors was observed for roughly 5% of naive CD4, over 3% of naive CD8, 2% to 2.5% of memory CD4, and roughly 0.4% of memory CD8 clonotypes. Compared with non-shared clonotypes, the clonotypes found in all four sorted-subset donors had higher generation probabilities. The genetic and exposure-history diversity represented was limited by the small number of donors. Pairwise subsampling led to the expectation that sequencing depth would affect the degree of clonotype sharing among donors. Even with the large sequencing depth, rarefaction of the sorted-subset datasets indicated that sequencing was incomplete.

CDR1 and CDR2 were assigned from the germline V gene as SGHRS and YFSETQ. Between the V and J ends, shortened by 0 bases and 4 bases respectively, the junction contains 16 bases. From the cysteine through the phenylalanine, the CDR3 covers 16 amino acids. Only the CDR3 DNA is retained, 48 bases long and in frame from the first base. Healthy HIV-negative adults with no recently reported acute infections or vaccinations were included as donors. Every donor was a Caucasian adult living in Nashville, Tennessee, USA. CD4+ T cells were enriched by magnetic negative selection, after which naive cells were positively selected on CD45RA and the negative fraction was taken as the memory subset. Blood was obtained by leukapheresis, after which PBMCs were separated by Ficoll-Histopaque density gradient centrifugation and cryopreserved in liquid nitrogen vapor phase. Purity and quantity of every magnetically sorted T cell population were checked by analytical flow cytometry. From each sorted fraction, genomic DNA was isolated and quantified by UV absorbance on a Nanodrop 2000c.

Using the deep immunoSEQ assay, multiplex PCR amplified TCR CDR3 regions from genomic DNA. For each cell subset, the extracted genomic DNA was distributed evenly across all wells of several immunoSEQ 96-well plates, and each plate served as one replicate. For sorted subsets, around 200 ng genomic DNA, equal to about 30,000 T cell genomes, was loaded into each replicate PCR. The purified libraries were quantified using a Qubit 3.0 fluorometer, sized with a Bioanalyzer 2100, and then quantified again using the KAPA Library Quantification kit. A separate single-read 150-cycle Illumina NextSeq 550 flow cell was used to sequence each immunoSEQ 96-well plate. Per the authors' processing: Because the immunoSEQ output included only junctional sequences and no quality scores, the filtering could not be the same as the filtering used for full-length reads. To assign V/J genes and CDR3, sequences were annotated against IMGT germline references using PyIR, a Python wrapper for IgBLAST v1.9. Reads were filtered out if the reads had weak V/J assignments (E-value above 1e-6), no CDR3, stop codons, out-of-frame junctions, or ambiguous translated residues. V3J clonotypes were defined by identical inferred V gene, J gene, and CDR3 amino acid sequence. Percentage overlap between repertoires was calculated by dividing the number of shared unique clonotypes by the size of the smaller repertoire. Repertoire richness was assessed with RTK rarefaction, the Chao1 estimator, and Recon v2.1 estimates of unobserved clonotypes. Generation probabilities for all TCRbeta clonotypes obtained by the gDNA method from a handful of donors were computed using OLGA. Held by TCRdb, this immuneACCESS table contains in-frame sequences only and omits some clones. Under half of the omission traces to an unresolved V gene where checked; the cause of the rest is unknown. D and trimming come from the DNA, and the V and J calls and clone size come from that table. The sample profile shows roughly 2.5 million clones; roughly 92% of them were found once. The top ten clones comprise 0.13% to 0.15% of the sample.

Turning to this clone: The antigen this receptor binds is unknown. Base qualities are not at hand, and no much larger clone is one base apart.

The sequenced sample was naive CD4+ T cells sorted from blood. The sample's cell subset or site, from its label and the paper: CD45RA+ positively selected. This receptor was identified in a man younger than 30 in good health. The V and J segments used are TRBV5-1 and TRBJ1-1, with a weak D call of TRBD1 (5 bases match). The nucleotides are TGCGCCAGCAGCTTGGTGGGGGATCCTTCGAGCACTGAAGCTTTCTTT. Its translation reads: CASSLVGDPSSTEAFF.